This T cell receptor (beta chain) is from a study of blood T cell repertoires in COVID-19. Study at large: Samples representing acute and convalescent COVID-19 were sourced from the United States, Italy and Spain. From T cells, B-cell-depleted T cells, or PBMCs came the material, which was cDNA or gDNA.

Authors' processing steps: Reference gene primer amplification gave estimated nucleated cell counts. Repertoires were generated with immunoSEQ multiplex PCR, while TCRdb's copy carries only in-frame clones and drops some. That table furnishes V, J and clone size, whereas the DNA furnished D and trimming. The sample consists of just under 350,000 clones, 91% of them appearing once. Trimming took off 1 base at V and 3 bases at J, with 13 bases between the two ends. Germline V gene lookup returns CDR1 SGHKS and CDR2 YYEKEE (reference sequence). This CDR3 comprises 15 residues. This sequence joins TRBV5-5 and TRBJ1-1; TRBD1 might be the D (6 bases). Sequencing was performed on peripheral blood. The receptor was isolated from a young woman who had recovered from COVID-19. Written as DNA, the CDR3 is TGTGCCAGCAGCTTGTACGGGGGGCTGGACACTGAAGCTTTCTTT. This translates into CASSLYGGLDTEAFF.